This T cell receptor (beta chain) was sequenced during a study of lymphopenia after photon versus proton radiotherapy. The study, taken as a whole, reports: Better survival with proton therapy was suggested as possible, not demonstrated. Oligoclonal CD8+ Temra expansion after nadir drove photon patients' diversity drop.

Comment on this clone: The antigen is undetermined.

Clones were sequenced by immunoSEQ multiplex PCR, and TCRdb holds only the in-frame ones, with some missing. Of approximately 65,000 clones listed, about nine tenths are singletons. In germline, CDR1 is LNHNV, CDR2 YYDKDF (reference sequence). This CDR3 spans 16 amino acids. Trimming took 0 bases from V and 4 from J, leaving 15 bases between them. Sample: peripheral blood, taken from a patient treated with proton-based radiotherapy. The rearrangement links TRBV15 to TRBJ1-2; D gene unclear. The sequence was collected from a man older than 75 with esophageal cancer. The CDR3 coding sequence is TGTGCCACCAGCAGAGAGAGGACCTCTTGGAGCTATGGCTACACCTTC. Translating it yields CATSRERTSWSYGYTF.